Listed below are T cell receptor beta chains from one sample, sequenced in a study of response to subunit inactivated influenza vaccine. One entry per CDR3 protein results from TCRdb running MiXCR on the RT-PCR reads. In the table there are 530,000 or so distinct CDR3 sequences, over 9.5% of which are singletons. The sequenced sample was PBMCs from blood, obtained on the day of vaccination. The origin of the receptors is a man between 50 and 59 years old who received an inactivated influenza vaccine. Both conserved end residues are part of each CDR3. Each record gives: J gene, V gene, CDR3 protein.

j_call: TRBJ2-2; v_call: TRBV19; cdr3_aa: CASSTVSITGELFF
j_call: TRBJ1-1; v_call: TRBV7-9; cdr3_aa: CASSPPYEAFF
j_call: TRBJ1-5; v_call: TRBV7-2; cdr3_aa: CASSPRKGFNQPQHF
j_call: TRBJ2-3; v_call: TRBV27; cdr3_aa: CASWDRLSTDTQYF
j_call: TRBJ2-1; v_call: TRBV15; cdr3_aa: CATSRSNRNEQFF
j_call: TRBJ2-5; v_call: TRBV6-2/TRBV6-3; cdr3_aa: CASSYVGKETQYF
j_call: TRBJ2-1; v_call: TRBV19; cdr3_aa: CASSIRGPKGEQFF
j_call: TRBJ1-2; v_call: TRBV7-2; cdr3_aa: CASSFGGPSYGYTF
j_call: TRBJ2-3; v_call: TRBV7-9; cdr3_aa: CASSLGSGGSSTDTQYF
j_call: TRBJ2-2; v_call: TRBV13; cdr3_aa: CASSLNSGAGELFF
j_call: TRBJ2-3; v_call: TRBV7-9; cdr3_aa: CASSPFRSPDTQYF
j_call: TRBJ2-7; v_call: TRBV29-1; cdr3_aa: CSVSRGMYEQYF
j_call: TRBJ2-3; v_call: TRBV7-9; cdr3_aa: CASSLAGGPADTQYF
j_call: TRBJ2-2; v_call: TRBV30; cdr3_aa: CAWSVGPMELFF
j_call: TRBJ1-6; v_call: TRBV28; cdr3_aa: CASRVGQGGNSPLHF
j_call: TRBJ1-5; v_call: TRBV20-1; cdr3_aa: CSARPPGGYSNQPQHF
j_call: TRBJ2-1; v_call: TRBV5-1; cdr3_aa: CASSYSYEQFF
j_call: TRBJ2-1; v_call: TRBV5-1; cdr3_aa: CASSREPGHYNEQFF
j_call: TRBJ2-5; v_call: TRBV7-2; cdr3_aa: CASSPTRSEWTQYF
j_call: TRBJ1-5; v_call: TRBV7-2; cdr3_aa: CASSFRGADNQPQHF
j_call: TRBJ2-1; v_call: TRBV4-3; cdr3_aa: CASSQELARNNEQFF
j_call: TRBJ2-2; v_call: TRBV12-3/TRBV12-4; cdr3_aa: CASSPGQAVDTGELFF
j_call: TRBJ2-5; v_call: TRBV2; cdr3_aa: CASSEVFGPFETQYF
j_call: TRBJ2-2; v_call: TRBV10-2; cdr3_aa: CASSEPLLAGSRELFF
j_call: TRBJ1-2; v_call: TRBV20-1; cdr3_aa: CSARTPRRNGYTF
j_call: TRBJ2-1; v_call: TRBV20-1; cdr3_aa: CSATTDNEQFF
j_call: TRBJ2-7; v_call: TRBV2; cdr3_aa: CASRDRAGGAYEQYF
j_call: TRBJ2-3; v_call: TRBV9; cdr3_aa: CASSGGQLQGDTQYF
j_call: TRBJ2-3; v_call: TRBV7-2; cdr3_aa: CASSPTSGAATQYF
j_call: TRBJ1-5; v_call: TRBV7-2; cdr3_aa: CASSPWTGYSNQPQHF
j_call: TRBJ1-4; v_call: TRBV10-3; cdr3_aa: CATGQASFNEKLFF
j_call: TRBJ1-6; v_call: TRBV5-5; cdr3_aa: CASSLGGTDYNSPLHF
j_call: TRBJ1-5; v_call: TRBV11-2; cdr3_aa: CASSLNGFQPQHF
j_call: TRBJ2-1; v_call: TRBV7-2; cdr3_aa: CASSFELAGAGEQFF
j_call: TRBJ2-2; v_call: TRBV6-5; cdr3_aa: CASKFTGELFF
j_call: TRBJ2-1; v_call: TRBV20-1; cdr3_aa: CSARDPLRGSGGYYNEQFF
j_call: TRBJ1-1; v_call: TRBV9; cdr3_aa: CASSAGRSNTEAFF
j_call: TRBJ2-7; v_call: TRBV12-3/TRBV12-4; cdr3_aa: CASSFAPRILYEQYF